This T cell receptor beta chain was retrieved from a study of blood T cell repertoires in COVID-19. Study-level information: PBMCs, B-cell-depleted T cells, or T cells provided the cDNA or gDNA that made up the material.

There are 13 residues in the CDR3. V lost 5 bases to trimming and J lost 8 bases; unmatched junction nucleotides: 8. In the study's own analysis: Amplification from reference gene primers served as the basis for estimated nucleated cell counts. TCRdb keeps only in-frame clones here, not all; method: immunoSEQ multiplex PCR. Clone size and the V and J calls come from that table; the DNA yielded D and trimming. The data show 230,000 or so clones, 85% to 90% seen once. This rearrangement joins TRBV12-3 or TRBV12-4 to TRBJ1-2; TRBD1 agrees at 7 bases. This clonotype was sampled from a woman aged 60 to 75 with COVID-19, enrolled during active disease. The sample consisted of peripheral blood. In nucleotides, the CDR3 is TGTGCCAGCAGTACAGGGGTTCAGGGAGGCTACACCTTC. Translated, it gives CASSTGVQGGYTF.